These T cell receptor beta chains were read from a single sample in a study of shared clonotypes between healthy human individuals. The assay was immunoSEQ multiplex PCR, and TCRdb's table has in-frame clones only and misses some. The table lists about 980,000 clones, less than 85% of them singletons. The sample consisted of memory CD4+ T cells sorted from blood. The receptors stem from a man younger than 35 in good health. The CDR3 runs from the conserved cysteine through the conserved F or W. The order of the fields is clone size, V gene, J gene, D gene, CDR3 protein, CDR3 DNA. The D gene is left open where the match is weak. Expanded clones are given a class, and other clones once, few, many or no size at all.

-,TRBV9,TRBJ2-5,TRBD2,CASRKGLAEETQYF,TGTGCCAGCAGGAAAGGACTAGCGGAAGAGACCCAGTACTTC
-,TRBV2,TRBJ2-7,-,CASRAESYEQYF,TGTGCCAGCAGGGCAGAGTCCTACGAGCAGTACTTC
-,TRBV30,TRBJ2-7,-,CAWSVKGNEQYF,TGTGCCTGGAGTGTAAAGGGTAACGAGCAGTACTTC
few,TRBV30,TRBJ1-6,-,CAWTGQISPLHF,TGTGCCTGGACGGGGCAAATTTCACCCCTCCACTTT
-,TRBV27,TRBJ1-1,TRBD1,CASSSWTGGGDTEAFF,TGTGCCAGCAGTTCATGGACAGGGGGAGGGGACACTGAAGCTTTCTTT
few,TRBV5-4,TRBJ2-3,TRBD2,CASSLVGLAGGGGTDTQYF,TGTGCCAGCAGCTTAGTAGGGCTAGCGGGAGGAGGGGGCACAGATACGCAGTATTTT
-,TRBV18,TRBJ2-2,-,CASSPLALGLNTGELFF,TGTGCCAGCTCACCACTAGCTCTTGGATTGAACACCGGGGAGCTGTTTTTT
-,TRBV27,TRBJ2-1,TRBD1,CASSPRTGTYNEQFF,TGTGCCAGCAGTCCAAGGACAGGGACCTACAATGAGCAGTTCTTC
-,TRBV6-1,TRBJ2-2,TRBD1,CASSTDRVGELFF,TGTGCCAGCAGCACGGACAGGGTGGGGGAGCTGTTTTTT
-,TRBV10-3,TRBJ2-5,-,CAISHNAQEETQYF,TGTGCCATCAGTCATAATGCCCAGGAAGAGACCCAGTACTTC
-,TRBV7-2,TRBJ2-7,TRBD2,CASSLSGTPEGEQYF,TGTGCCAGCAGCTTAAGCGGGACGCCCGAGGGCGAGCAGTACTTC
-,TRBV28,TRBJ2-1,-,CASSWSNEQFF,TGTGCCAGCAGTTGGAGCAATGAGCAGTTCTTC
-,TRBV11-2,TRBJ2-7,-,CASSPVAGTTLYEQYF,TGTGCCAGCAGCCCAGTGGCTGGGACAACCCTTTACGAGCAGTACTTC
many,TRBV7-6,TRBJ2-7,-,CASSLAGRGSYEQYF,TGTGCCAGCAGCTTAGCGGGCAGGGGCTCCTACGAGCAGTACTTC